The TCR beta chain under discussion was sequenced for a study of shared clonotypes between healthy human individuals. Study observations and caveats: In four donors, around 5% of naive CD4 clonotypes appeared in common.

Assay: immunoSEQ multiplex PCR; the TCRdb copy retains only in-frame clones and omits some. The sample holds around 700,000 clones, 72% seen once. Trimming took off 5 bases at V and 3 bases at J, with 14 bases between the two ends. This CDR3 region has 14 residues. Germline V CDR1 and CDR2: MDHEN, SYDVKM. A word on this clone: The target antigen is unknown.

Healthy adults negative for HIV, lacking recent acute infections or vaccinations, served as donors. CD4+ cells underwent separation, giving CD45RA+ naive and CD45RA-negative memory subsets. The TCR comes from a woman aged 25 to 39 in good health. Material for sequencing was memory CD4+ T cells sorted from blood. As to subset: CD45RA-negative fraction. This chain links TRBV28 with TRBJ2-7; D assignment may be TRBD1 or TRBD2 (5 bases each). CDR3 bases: TGTGCCAGCAGTGGCAGGGACGGGGTCTACGAGCAGTACTTC. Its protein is CASSGRDGVYEQYF.